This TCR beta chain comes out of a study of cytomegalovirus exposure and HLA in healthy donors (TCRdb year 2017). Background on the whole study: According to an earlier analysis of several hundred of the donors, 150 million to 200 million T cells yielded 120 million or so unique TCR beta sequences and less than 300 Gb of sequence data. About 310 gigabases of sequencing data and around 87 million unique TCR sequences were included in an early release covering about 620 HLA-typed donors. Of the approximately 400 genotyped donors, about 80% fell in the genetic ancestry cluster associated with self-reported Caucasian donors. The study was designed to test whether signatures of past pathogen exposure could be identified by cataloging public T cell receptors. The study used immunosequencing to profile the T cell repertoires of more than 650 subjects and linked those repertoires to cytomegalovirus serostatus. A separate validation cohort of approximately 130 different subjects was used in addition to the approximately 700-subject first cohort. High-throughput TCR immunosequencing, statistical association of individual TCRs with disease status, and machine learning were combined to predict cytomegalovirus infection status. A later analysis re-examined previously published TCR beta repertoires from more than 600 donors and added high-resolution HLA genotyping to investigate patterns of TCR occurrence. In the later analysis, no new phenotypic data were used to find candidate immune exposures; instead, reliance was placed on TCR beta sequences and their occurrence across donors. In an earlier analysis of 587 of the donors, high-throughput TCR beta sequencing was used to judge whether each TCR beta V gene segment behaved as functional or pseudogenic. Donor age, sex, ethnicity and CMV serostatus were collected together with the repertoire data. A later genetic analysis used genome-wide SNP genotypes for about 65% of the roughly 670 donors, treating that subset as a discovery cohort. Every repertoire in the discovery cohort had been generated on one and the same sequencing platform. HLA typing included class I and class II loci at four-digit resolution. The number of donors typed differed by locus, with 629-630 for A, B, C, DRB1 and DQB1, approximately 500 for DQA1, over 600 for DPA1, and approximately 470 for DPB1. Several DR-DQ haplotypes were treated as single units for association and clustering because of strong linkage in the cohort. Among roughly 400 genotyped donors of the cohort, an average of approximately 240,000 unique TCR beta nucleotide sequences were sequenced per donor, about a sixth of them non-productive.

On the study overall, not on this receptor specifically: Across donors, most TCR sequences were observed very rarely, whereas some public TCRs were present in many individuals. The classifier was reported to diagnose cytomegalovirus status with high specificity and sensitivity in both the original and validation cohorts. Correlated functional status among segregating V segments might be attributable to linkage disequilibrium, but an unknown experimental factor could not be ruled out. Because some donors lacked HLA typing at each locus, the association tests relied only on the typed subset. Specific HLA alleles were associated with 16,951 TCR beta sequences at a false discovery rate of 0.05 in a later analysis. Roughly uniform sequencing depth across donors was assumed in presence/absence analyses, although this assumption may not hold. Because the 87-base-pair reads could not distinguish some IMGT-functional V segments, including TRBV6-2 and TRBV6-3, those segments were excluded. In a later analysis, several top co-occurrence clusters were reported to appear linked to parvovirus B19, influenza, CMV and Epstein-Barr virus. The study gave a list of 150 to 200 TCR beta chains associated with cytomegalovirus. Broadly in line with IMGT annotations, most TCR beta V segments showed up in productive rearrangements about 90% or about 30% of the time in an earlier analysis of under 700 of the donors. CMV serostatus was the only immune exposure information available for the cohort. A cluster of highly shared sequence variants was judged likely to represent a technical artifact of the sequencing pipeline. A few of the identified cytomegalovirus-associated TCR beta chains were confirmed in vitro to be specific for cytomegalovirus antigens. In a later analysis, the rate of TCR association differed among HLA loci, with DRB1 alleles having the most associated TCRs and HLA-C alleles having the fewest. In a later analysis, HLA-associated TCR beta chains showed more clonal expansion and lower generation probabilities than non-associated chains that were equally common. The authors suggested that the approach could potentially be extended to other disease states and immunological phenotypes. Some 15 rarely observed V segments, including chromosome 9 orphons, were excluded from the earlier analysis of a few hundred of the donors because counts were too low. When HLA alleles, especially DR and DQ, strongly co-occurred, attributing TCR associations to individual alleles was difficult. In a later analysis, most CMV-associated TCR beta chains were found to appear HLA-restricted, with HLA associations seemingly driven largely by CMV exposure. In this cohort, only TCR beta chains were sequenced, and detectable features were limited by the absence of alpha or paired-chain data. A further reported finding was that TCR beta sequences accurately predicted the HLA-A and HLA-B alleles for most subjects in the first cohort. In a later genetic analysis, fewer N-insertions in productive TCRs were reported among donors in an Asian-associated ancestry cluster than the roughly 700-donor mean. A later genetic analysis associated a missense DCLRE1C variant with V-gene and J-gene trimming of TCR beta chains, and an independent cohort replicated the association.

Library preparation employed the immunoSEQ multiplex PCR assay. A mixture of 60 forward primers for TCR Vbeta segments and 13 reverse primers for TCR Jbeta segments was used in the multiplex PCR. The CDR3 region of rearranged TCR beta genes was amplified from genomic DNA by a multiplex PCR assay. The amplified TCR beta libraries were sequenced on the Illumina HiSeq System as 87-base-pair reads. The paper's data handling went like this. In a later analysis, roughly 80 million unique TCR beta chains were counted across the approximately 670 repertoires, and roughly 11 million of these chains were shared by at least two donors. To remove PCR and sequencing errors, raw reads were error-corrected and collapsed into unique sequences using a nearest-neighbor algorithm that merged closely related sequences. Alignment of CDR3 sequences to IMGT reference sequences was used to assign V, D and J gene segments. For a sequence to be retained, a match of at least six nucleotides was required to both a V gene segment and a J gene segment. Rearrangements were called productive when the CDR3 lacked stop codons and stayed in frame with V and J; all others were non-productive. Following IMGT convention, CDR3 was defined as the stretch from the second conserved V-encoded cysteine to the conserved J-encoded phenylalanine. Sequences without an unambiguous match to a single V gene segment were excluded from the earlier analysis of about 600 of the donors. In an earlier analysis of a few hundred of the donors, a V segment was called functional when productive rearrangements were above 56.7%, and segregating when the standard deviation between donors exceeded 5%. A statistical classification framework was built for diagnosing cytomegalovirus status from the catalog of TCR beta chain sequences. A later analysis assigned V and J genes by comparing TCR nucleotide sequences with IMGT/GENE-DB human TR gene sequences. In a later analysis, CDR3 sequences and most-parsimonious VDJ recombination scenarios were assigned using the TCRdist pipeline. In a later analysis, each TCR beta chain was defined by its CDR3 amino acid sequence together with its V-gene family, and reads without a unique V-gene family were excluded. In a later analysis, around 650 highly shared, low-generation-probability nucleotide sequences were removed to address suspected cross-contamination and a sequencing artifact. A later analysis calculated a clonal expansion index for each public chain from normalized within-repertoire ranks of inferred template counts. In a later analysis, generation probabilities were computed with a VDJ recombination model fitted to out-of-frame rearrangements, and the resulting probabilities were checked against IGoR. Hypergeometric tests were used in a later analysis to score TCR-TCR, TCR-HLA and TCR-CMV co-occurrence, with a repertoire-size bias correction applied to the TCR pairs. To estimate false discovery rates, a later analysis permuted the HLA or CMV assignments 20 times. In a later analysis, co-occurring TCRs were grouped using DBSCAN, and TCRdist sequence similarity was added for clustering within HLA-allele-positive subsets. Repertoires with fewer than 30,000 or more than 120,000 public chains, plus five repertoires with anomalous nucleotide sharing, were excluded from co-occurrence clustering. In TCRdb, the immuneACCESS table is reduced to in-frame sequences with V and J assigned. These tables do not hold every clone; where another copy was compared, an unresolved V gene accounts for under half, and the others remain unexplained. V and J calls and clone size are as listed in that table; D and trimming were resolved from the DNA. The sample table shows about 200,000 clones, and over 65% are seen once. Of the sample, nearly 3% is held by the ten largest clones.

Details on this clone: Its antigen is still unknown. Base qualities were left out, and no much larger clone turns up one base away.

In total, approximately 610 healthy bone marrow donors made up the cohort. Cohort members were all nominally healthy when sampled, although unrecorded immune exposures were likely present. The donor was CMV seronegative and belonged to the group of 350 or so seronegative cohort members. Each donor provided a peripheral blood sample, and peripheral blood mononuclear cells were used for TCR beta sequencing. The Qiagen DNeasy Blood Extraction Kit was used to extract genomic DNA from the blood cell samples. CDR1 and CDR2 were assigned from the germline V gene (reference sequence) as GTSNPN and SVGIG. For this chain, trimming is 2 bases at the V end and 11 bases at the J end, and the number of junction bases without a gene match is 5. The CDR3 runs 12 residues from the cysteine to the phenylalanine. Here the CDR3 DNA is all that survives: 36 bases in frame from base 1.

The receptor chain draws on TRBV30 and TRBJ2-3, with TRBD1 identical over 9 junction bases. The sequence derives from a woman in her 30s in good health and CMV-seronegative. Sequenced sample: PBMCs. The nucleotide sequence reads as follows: TGTGCCTGGAGTCGACAGGGGGGTAGGCAGTATTTT. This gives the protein CAWSRQGGRQYF.